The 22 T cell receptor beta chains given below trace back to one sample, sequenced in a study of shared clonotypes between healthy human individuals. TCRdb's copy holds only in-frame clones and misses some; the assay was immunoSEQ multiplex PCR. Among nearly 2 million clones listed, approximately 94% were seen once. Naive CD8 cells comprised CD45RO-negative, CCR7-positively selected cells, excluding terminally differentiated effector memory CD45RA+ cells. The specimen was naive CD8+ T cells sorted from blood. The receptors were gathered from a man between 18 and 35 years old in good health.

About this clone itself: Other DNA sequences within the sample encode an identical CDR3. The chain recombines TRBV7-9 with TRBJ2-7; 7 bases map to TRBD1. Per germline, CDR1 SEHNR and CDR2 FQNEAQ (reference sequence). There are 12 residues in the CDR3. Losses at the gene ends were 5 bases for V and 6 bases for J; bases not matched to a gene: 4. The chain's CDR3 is CASSPDRVEQYF. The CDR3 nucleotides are TGTGCCAGCAGCCCCGACAGGGTCGAGCAGTACTTC.

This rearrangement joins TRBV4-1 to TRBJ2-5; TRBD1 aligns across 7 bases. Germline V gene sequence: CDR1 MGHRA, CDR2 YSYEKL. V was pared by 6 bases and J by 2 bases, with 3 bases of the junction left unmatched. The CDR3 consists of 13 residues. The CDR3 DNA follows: TGCGCCAGCAGGCCGACAGGGCAAGAGACCCAGTACTTC. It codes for CASRPTGQETQYF.

In DNA, the CDR3 is TGTGCCAGCAGCGCCGGGACAGGAGATGGCTACACCTTC. Translating it yields CASSAGTGDGYTF. The gene calls are TRBV13 and TRBJ1-2; 8 bases agree with TRBD1. The CDR3 runs to 13 residues. Germline trimming cut 5 bases from V and 6 bases from J; bases unmatched to any gene: 5. Germline CDR1 reads PRHDT; CDR2 reads FYEKMQ (reference sequence).

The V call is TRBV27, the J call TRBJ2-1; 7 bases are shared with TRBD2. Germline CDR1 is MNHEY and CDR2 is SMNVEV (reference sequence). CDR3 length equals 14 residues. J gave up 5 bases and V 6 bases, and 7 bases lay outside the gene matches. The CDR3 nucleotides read TGTGCCAGCAGATATACCGGGACTAACAATGAGCAGTTCTTC. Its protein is CASRYTGTNNEQFF.

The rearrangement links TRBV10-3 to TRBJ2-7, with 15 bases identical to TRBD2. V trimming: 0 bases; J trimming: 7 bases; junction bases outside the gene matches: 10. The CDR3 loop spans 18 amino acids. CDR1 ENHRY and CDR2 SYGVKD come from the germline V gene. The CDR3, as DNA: TGTGCCATCAGTGAGTCCGGGACTAGCGGGGGGCCCATGAGGGAGCAGTACTTC. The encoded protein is CAISESGTSGGPMREQYF.

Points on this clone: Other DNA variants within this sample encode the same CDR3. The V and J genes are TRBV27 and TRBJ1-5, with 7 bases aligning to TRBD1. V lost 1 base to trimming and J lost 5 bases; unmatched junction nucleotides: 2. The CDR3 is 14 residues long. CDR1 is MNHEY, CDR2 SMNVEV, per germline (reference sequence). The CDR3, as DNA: TGTGCCAGCAGTTTATTGCAGGGGGATCAGCCCCAGCATTTT. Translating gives CASSLLQGDQPQHF.

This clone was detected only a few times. CDR3 bases: TGTGCCATCAGTGATTGGGAGACCTCCTACGAGCAGTACTTC. The encoded protein is CAISDWETSYEQYF. This chain joins TRBV10-3 and TRBJ2-7, with D possibly being TRBD2 (5 bases). This CDR3 comprises 14 residues. Trimming shortened V by 3 bases and J by 0 bases, and 9 bases separated the two germline ends. The germline CDR1 and CDR2 sequences are ENHRY and SYGVKD.

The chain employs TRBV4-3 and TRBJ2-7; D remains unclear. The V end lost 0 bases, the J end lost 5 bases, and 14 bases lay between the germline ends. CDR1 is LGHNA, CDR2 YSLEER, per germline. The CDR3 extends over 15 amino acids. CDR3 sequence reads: CASSQDDRTGDEQYF. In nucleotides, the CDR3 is TGCGCCAGCAGCCAAGATGACCGGACGGGTGACGAGCAGTACTTC.

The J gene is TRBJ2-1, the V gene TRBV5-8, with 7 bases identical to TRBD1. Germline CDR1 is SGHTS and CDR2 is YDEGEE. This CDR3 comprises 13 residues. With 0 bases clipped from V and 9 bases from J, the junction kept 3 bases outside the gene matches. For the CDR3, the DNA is TGTGCCAGCAGCTTGGAGGGGGCTAGTGAGCAGTTCTTC. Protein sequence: CASSLEGASEQFF.

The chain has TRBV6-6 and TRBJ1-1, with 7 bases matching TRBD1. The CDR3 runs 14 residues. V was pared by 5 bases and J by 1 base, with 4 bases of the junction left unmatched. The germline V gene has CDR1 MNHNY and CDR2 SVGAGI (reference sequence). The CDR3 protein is CASSRDRANTEAFF. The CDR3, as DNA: TGTGCCAGCAGTCGCGACAGGGCGAACACTGAAGCTTTCTTT.

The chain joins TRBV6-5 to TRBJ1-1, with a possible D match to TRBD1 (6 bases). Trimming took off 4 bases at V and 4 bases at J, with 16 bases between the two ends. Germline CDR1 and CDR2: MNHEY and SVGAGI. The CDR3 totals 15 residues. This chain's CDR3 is CASSSEAGAATEAFF. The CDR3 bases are TGTGCCAGCAGTTCTGAGGCAGGGGCGGCCACTGAAGCTTTCTTT.

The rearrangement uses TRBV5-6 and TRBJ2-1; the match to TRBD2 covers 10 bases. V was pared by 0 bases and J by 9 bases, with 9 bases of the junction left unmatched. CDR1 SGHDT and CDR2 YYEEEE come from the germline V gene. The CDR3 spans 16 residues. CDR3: CASSLATAGGLTEQFF. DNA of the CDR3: TGTGCCAGCAGCTTGGCCACAGCGGGGGGGCTTACTGAGCAGTTCTTC.

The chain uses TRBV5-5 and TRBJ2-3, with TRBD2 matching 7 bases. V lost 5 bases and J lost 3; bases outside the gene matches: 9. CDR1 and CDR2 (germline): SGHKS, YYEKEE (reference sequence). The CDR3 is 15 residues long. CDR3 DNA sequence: TGTGCCAGCAGATCCCTAGCGGTAGAGACAGATACGCAGTATTTT. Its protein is CASRSLAVETDTQYF. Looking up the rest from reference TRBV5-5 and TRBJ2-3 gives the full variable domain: DAGVTQSPTHLIKTRGQQVTLRCSPISGHKSVSWYQQVLGQGPQFIFQYYEKEERGRGNFPDRFSARQFPNYSSELNVNALLLGDSALYLCASRSLAVETDTQYFGPGTRLTVL.

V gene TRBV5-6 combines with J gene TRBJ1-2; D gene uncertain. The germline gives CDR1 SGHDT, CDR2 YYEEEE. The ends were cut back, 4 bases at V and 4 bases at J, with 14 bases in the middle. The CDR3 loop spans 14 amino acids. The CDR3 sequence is CASSREEMGYGYTF. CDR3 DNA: TGTGCCAGCAGCCGCGAGGAGATGGGCTATGGCTACACCTTC. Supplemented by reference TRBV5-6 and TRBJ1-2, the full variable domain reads DAGVTQSPTHLIKTRGQQVTLRCSPKSGHDTVSWYQQALGQGPQFIFQYYEEEERQRGNFPDRFSGHQFPNYSSELNVNALLLGDSALYLCASSREEMGYGYTFGSGTRLTVV.

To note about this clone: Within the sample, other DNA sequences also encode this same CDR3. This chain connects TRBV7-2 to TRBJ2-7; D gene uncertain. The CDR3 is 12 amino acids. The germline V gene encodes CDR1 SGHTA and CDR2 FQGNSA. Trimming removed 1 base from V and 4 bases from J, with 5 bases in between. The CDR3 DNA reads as TGTGCCAGCAGCTTAGTGGCTTACGAGCAGTACTTC. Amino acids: CASSLVAYEQYF.

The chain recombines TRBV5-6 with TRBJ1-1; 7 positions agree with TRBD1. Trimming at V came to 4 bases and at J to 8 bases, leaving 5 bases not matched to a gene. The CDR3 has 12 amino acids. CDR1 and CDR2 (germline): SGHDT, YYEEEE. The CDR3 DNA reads TGTGCCAGCAGCCCGCTGGACAGGGAAGCTTTCTTT. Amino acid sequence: CASSPLDREAFF.

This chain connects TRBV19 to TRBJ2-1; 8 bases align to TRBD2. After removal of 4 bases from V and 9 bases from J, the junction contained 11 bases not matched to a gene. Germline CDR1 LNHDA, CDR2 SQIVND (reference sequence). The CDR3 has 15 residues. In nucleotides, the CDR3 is TGTGCCAGTAGTACCCTTCCCGGACTAGCAGGTGAGCAGTTCTTC. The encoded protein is CASSTLPGLAGEQFF.

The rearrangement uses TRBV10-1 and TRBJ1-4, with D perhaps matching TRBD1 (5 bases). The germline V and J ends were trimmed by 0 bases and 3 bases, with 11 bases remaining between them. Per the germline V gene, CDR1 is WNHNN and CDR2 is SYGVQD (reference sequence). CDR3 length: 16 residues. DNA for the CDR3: TGCGCCAGCAGTGAGTCGAGTGGGGGACCTAATGAAAAACTGTTTTTT. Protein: CASSESSGGPNEKLFF.

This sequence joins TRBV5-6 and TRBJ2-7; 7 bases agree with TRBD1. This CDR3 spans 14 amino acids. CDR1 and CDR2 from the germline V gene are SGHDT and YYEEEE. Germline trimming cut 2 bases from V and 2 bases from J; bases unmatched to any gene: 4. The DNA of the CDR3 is TGTGCCAGCAGCTTCGGACAGGTGCCCTACGAGCAGTACTTC. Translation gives CASSFGQVPYEQYF.

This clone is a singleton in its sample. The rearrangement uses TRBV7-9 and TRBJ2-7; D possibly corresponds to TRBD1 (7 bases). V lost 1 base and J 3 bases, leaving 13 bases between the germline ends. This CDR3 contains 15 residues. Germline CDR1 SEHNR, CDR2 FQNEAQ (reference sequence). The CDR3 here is CASSLGAGGHYEQYF. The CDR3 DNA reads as TGTGCCAGCAGCTTAGGGGCAGGGGGGCACTACGAGCAGTACTTC.

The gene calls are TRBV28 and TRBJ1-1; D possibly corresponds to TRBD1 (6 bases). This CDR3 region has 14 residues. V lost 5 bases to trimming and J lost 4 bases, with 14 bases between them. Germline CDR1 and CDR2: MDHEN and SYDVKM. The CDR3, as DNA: TGTGCCAGCAGTAGCGTTGTAGGGGGCACTGAAGCTTTCTTT. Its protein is CASSSVVGGTEAFF.

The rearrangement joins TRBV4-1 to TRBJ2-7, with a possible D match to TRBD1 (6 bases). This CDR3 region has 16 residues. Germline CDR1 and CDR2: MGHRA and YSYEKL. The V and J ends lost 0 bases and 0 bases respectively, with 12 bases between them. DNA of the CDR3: TGCGCCAGCAGCCAAGATGGGACACGGTTCTCCTACGAGCAGTACTTC. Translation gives CASSQDGTRFSYEQYF.